This T cell receptor beta chain was sequenced for a study of cytomegalovirus exposure and HLA in healthy donors. This clone was seen once. What it binds is unknown. Researchers ran the PCR with 60 Vbeta and 13 Jbeta primers. Sequencing was performed with immunoSEQ multiplex PCR; in TCRdb, only in-frame clones are kept and a portion is missing. The table lists tens of thousands of clones, approximately 78% of them singletons. Study observations and caveats: Among donors in an Asian-associated ancestry cluster, a later analysis reportedly found fewer N-insertions than the roughly 610-donor mean.

The CDR3 totals 14 residues. Per the germline V gene, CDR1 is SQVTM and CDR2 is ANQGSEA. V lost 7 bases, J lost 5 bases, and 12 bases stayed unmatched. Sequences were obtained from PBMCs. The clonotype was recovered from a man younger than 35 in good health and CMV-seropositive. The chain joins TRBV29-1 to TRBJ2-7; 9 bases map to TRBD1. This CDR3 reads CSGTGGSLRNEQYF. The CDR3 DNA sequence: TGCAGCGGCACAGGGGGCTCCCTTAGAAACGAGCAGTACTTC.